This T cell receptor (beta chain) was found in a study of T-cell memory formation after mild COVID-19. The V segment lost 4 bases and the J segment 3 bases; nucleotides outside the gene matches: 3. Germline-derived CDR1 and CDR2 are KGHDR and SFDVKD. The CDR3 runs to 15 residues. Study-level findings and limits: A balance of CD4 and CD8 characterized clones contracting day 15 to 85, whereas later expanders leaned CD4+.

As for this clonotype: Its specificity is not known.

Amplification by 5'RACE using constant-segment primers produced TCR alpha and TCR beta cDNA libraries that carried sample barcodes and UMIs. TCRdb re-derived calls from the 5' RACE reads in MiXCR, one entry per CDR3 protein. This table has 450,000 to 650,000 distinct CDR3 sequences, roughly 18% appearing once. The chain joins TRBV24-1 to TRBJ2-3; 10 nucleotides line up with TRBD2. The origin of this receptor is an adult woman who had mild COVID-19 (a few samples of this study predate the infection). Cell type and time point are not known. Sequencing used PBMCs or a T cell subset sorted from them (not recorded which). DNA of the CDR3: TGTGCCACCAGTGAGAGCGGGAGGGGGACAGATACGCAGTATTTT. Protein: CATSESGRGTDTQYF.